This T cell receptor (beta chain) appears in the sequencing data of a study of identical twins. MiXCR, applied by TCRdb to the 5' RACE reads, yields one record per CDR3 protein. The repertoire has under 300,000 distinct CDR3 sequences, about an eighth of them found once; the top ten carry approximately 8.8%. This clonotype was observed a few times. The V end lost 7 bases, the J end lost 4 bases, and 14 bases lay between the germline ends. CDR1 and CDR2 (germline): MNHEY, SMNVEV (reference sequence). The CDR3 covers 15 residues. Donors uniformly comprised healthy Caucasians. This receptor was obtained from a woman aged 18-29 years in good health. The sequencing input was memory (CD45RO+) T cells sorted from blood. The V gene is TRBV27, the J gene TRBJ1-6, with a weak D call TRBD1 (5 bases). The DNA of the CDR3 is TGTGCCAGCAAACTTCGGGAGGGGTATAATTCACCCCTCCACTTT. This gives the protein CASKLREGYNSPLHF.